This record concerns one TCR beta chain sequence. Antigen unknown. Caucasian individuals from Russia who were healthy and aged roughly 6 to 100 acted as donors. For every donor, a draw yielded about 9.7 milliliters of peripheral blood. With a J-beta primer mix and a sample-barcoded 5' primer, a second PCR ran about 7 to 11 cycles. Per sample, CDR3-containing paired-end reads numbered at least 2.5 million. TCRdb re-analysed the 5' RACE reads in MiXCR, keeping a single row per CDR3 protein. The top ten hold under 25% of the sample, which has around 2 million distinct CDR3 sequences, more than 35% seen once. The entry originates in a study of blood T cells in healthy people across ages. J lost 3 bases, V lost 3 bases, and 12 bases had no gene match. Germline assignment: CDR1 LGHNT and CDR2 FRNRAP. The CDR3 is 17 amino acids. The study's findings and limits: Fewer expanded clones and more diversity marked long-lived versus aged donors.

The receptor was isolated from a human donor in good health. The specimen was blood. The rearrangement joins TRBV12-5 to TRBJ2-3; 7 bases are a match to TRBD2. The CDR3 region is CASGFTPSGRVTDTQYF. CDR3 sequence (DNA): TGTGCTAGTGGTTTTACCCCTAGCGGTCGGGTGACAGATACGCAGTATTTT.